One and the same sample provided the 20 T cell receptor beta chains below, sequenced in a study of CD8 T cells in ankylosing spondylitis. TCRdb redid the calling of the 5' RACE reads with MiXCR, one entry per CDR3 protein. This table holds around 320,000 distinct CDR3 sequences, less than 25% found once. Sequencing input: blood, either unsorted or a sorted T cell fraction (not recorded which). These receptors all come from a female donor with ankylosing spondylitis or in good health (not recorded which).

The table lists this clonotype with a few counts. The chain is built from TRBV28 and TRBJ2-1; a weak D match, TRBD1 (5 bases). The CDR3 loop spans 15 amino acids. Trimming took 3 bases from V and 3 from J, leaving 12 bases between them. Germline CDR1 and CDR2: MDHEN and SYDVKM. The CDR3 DNA sequence: TGTGCCAGCAGTTTGCAGGGCGAACTCTACAATGAGCAGTTCTTC. Amino acids: CASSLQGELYNEQFF.

The chain links TRBV20-1 to TRBJ2-7; TRBD2 is a possible D gene (5 bases). The CDR3 is made up of 14 amino acids. V lost 3 bases to trimming and J lost 2 bases, with 14 bases between them. Looked up from germline, CDR1 is DFQATT and CDR2 is SNEGSKA (reference sequence). In DNA form, the CDR3 reads TGCAGTGCTAGGGTCGGGCGGGCTCCCTACGAGCAGTACTTC. Encoded protein: CSARVGRAPYEQYF.

This chain connects TRBV4-3 to TRBJ1-2; D remains unclear. This CDR3 is 17 amino acids long. V was trimmed by 4 bases and J by 4 bases, leaving 22 bases between them. Germline V CDR1 and CDR2: LGHNA, YSLEER. CDR3 sequence: CASSREEGRQVAYGYTF. CDR3 DNA sequence: TGCGCCAGCAGCCGCGAGGAGGGTAGGCAGGTTGCCTATGGCTACACCTTC.

The chain has TRBV28 and TRBJ2-7; 11 bases agree with TRBD1. Germline V gene data show CDR1 as MDHEN and CDR2 as SYDVKM. V lost 7 bases to trimming and J lost 5 bases; unmatched junction nucleotides: 10. The CDR3 is 15 residues long. This CDR3 is CASILGDRGRNEQYF. DNA of the CDR3: TGTGCCAGCATCTTGGGGGACAGGGGGAGAAACGAGCAGTACTTC.

This clonotype was counted once. The chain couples TRBV9 to TRBJ1-2; maybe TRBD1 (6 bases). The V end was cut by 2 bases, the J end by 0 bases, with 11 bases between. Looked up from germline, CDR1 is SGDLS and CDR2 is YYNGEE. The CDR3 runs 15 residues. Here the CDR3 DNA reads TGTGCCAGCAGCGTGGGGGCTGGAGCTAACTATGGCTACACCTTC. As protein: CASSVGAGANYGYTF.

This clonotype was detected only a few times. The chain couples TRBV11-2 to TRBJ2-5; 11 bases line up with TRBD2. CDR1 and CDR2 from the germline V gene are SGHAT and FQNNGV. Trimming at V came to 0 bases and at J to 5 bases, leaving 17 bases not matched to a gene. This CDR3 has 20 amino acids. The CDR3 reads CASSLEQRLRLAGIWETQYF. Written as DNA, the CDR3 is TGTGCCAGCAGCTTAGAGCAGAGACTGAGACTAGCGGGAATTTGGGAGACCCAGTACTTC. Full variable domain (missing parts from reference TRBV11-2 and TRBJ2-5): EAGVAQSPRYKIIEKRQSVAFWCNPISGHATLYWYQQILGQGPKLLIQFQNNGVVDDSQLPKDRFSAERLKGVDSTLKIQPAKLEDSAVYLCASSLEQRLRLAGIWETQYFGPGTRLLVL.

The rearrangement uses TRBV7-2 and TRBJ1-5; D is uncertain. CDR1 is SGHTA and CDR2 is FQGNSA in the germline V gene. Between the trimmed V and J ends, which lost 5 bases and 5 bases, there was a span of 13 bases. This CDR3 region has 14 residues. CDR3 in DNA: TGTGCCAGCAGCCCGGGCGGCGGCGATCAGCCCCAGCATTTT. Its protein product is CASSPGGGDQPQHF.

This clonotype has at least ten counts. The V and J genes are TRBV29-1 and TRBJ2-1; TRBD1 agrees at 12 bases. The CDR3 extends over 15 amino acids. CDR1 and CDR2 (germline): SQVTM, ANQGSEA. V lost 5 bases, J lost 9 bases, and 11 bases stayed unmatched. The CDR3 here is CSVNPGQGARGEQFF. The DNA for the CDR3 is TGCAGCGTTAACCCGGGACAGGGGGCTAGGGGTGAGCAGTTCTTC.

This sequence joins TRBV10-2 and TRBJ1-1; 7 bases are a match to TRBD1. The CDR3 is made up of 14 amino acids. The V gene end was trimmed by 2 bases and the J gene end by 4 bases; junction bases not matched to a gene: 4. Germline lookup yields CDR1 WSHSY and CDR2 SAAADI. The CDR3 protein is CASSEEGGFTEAFF. As DNA, the CDR3 is TGCGCCAGCAGTGAGGAAGGGGGCTTCACTGAAGCTTTCTTT.

The rearrangement links TRBV15 to TRBJ1-2, with 7 positions matching TRBD1. J lost 5 bases, V lost 3 bases, and 9 bases had no gene match. The CDR3 is 15 amino acids. The germline CDR1 and CDR2 sequences are LNHNV and YYDKDF (reference sequence). CDR3 residues: CATSRPRDSAYGYTF. The CDR3 DNA reads as TGTGCCACCAGCAGGCCCCGGGACAGCGCATATGGCTACACCTTC. Variable domain in full (rest from reference TRBV15 and TRBJ1-2): DAMVIQNPRYQVTQFGKPVTLSCSQTLNHNVMYWYQQKSSQAPKLLFHYYDKDFNNEADTPDNFQSRRPNTSFCFLDIRSPGLGDTAMYLCATSRPRDSAYGYTFGSGTRLTVV.

This clonotype has just a few counts. The chain links TRBV11-2 to TRBJ2-1; D unclear. Germline CDR1 and CDR2: SGHAT and FQNNGV. The CDR3 extends over 15 amino acids. V lost 5 bases and J 9 bases, leaving 20 bases between the germline ends. This chain's CDR3 is CASSPPETPRGEQFF. In nucleotides, the CDR3 is TGTGCCAGCAGCCCTCCGGAAACCCCTAGAGGTGAGCAGTTCTTC.

This clonotype was found a few times. The rearrangement uses TRBV6-5 and TRBJ2-7; 7 bases match TRBD1. Germline V CDR1 and CDR2: MNHEY, SVGAGI. The V segment lost 4 bases and the J segment 6 bases; nucleotides outside the gene matches: 9. CDR3 length: 14 amino acids. In nucleotides, the CDR3 is TGTGCCAGCAGTTCGACACAGGGGTTCGGCGAGCAGTACTTC. Its translation is CASSSTQGFGEQYF.

This clonotype was observed a few times. This sequence joins TRBV20-1 and TRBJ2-1, with a weak D call TRBD2 (5 bases). The V gene's germline CDR1 is DFQATT and CDR2 SNEGSKA (reference sequence). V was pared by 8 bases and J by 2 bases, with 16 bases between. This CDR3 region has 14 residues. DNA of the CDR3: TGCAGTTCGAGCGAGAGCGGCGCCTACAATGAGCAGTTCTTC. This codes for CSSSESGAYNEQFF.

The rearrangement uses TRBV20-1 and TRBJ1-1; D may be TRBD1 (6 bases). The CDR3 is 13 amino acids. Germline CDR1 DFQATT, CDR2 SNEGSKA (reference sequence). The V end lost 5 bases, the J end lost 10 bases, and 20 bases lay between the germline ends. CDR3 amino acids: CSAQTGQGSAAFF. For the CDR3, the DNA is TGCAGTGCTCAAACCGGGCAGGGGAGTGCAGCTTTCTTT.

This sequence joins TRBV11-3 and TRBJ1-3, with no clear D. The V gene lost 0 bases and the J gene lost 0 bases, with 12 bases spanning the gap. There are 17 residues in the CDR3. The V gene's germline CDR1 is SGHNT and CDR2 YENEEA. CDR3 coding DNA: TGTGCCAGCAGCTTAGATCGGTCAGGAACCTCTGGAAACACCATATATTTT. Protein: CASSLDRSGTSGNTIYF.

This clonotype has more than one count but fewer than ten. One junction end does not reproduce the germline sequence, and a read error may be involved. This sequence joins TRBV30 and TRBJ2-3; D gene ambiguous. The germline V gene encodes CDR1 GTSNPN and CDR2 SVGIG (reference sequence). The CDR3 loop spans 10 amino acids. CDR3 amino acids: CAGSTDTQYF. In DNA form, the CDR3 reads TGTGCCGGGAGCACAGATACGCAGTATTTT.

In this sample, this clonotype turned up a few times. This chain links TRBV6-5 with TRBJ2-1, with TRBD2 matching over 9 bases. Germline-derived CDR1 and CDR2 are MNHEY and SVGAGI. The CDR3 totals 19 residues. V trimming: 0 bases; J trimming: 0 bases; junction bases outside the gene matches: 9. CDR3 residues: CASSYSGGTSSSSYNEQFF. Here the CDR3 DNA reads TGTGCCAGCAGTTACTCTGGAGGGACTAGCTCAAGCTCCTACAATGAGCAGTTCTTC.

The chain employs TRBV6-2 or TRBV6-3 and TRBJ1-2, with D perhaps TRBD1 (5 bases). The CDR3 has 11 amino acids. Germline lookup yields CDR1 MNHEY and CDR2 SVGEGT. Trimming left V 10 bases short and J 4 bases short, with 10 bases between. The CDR3 here is CATNGGYGYTF. CDR3 DNA sequence: TGTGCCACGAACGGGGGCTATGGCTACACCTTC.

This clonotype was seen ten or more times. CDR3 protein: CSAKTLTEQYF. Here the CDR3 DNA reads TGCAGTGCAAAGACCCTGACCGAGCAGTACTTC. The V gene is TRBV20-1, the J gene TRBJ2-7, with no clear D. Between the trimmed V and J ends, which lost 6 bases and 6 bases, there was a span of 12 bases. The CDR3 spans 11 residues. The germline gives CDR1 DFQATT, CDR2 SNEGSKA (reference sequence).

V and J are TRBV25-1 and TRBJ2-1; 10 bases agree with TRBD1. The CDR3 covers 15 residues. CDR1 MGHDK and CDR2 SYGVNS come from the germline V gene. Losses at the gene ends were 4 bases for V and 4 bases for J; bases not matched to a gene: 4. In DNA, the CDR3 is TGTGCCAGCAGTGCGGGGACAGGGGTTTACAATGAGCAGTTCTTC. This translates into CASSAGTGVYNEQFF. The full variable domain, in which reference TRBV25-1 and TRBJ2-1 provide the parts outside the CDR3, is EADIYQTPRYLVIGTGKKITLECSQTMGHDKMYWYQQDPGMELHLIHYSYGVNSTEKGDLSSESTVSRIRTEHFPLTLESARPSHTSQYLCASSAGTGVYNEQFFGPGTRLTVL.